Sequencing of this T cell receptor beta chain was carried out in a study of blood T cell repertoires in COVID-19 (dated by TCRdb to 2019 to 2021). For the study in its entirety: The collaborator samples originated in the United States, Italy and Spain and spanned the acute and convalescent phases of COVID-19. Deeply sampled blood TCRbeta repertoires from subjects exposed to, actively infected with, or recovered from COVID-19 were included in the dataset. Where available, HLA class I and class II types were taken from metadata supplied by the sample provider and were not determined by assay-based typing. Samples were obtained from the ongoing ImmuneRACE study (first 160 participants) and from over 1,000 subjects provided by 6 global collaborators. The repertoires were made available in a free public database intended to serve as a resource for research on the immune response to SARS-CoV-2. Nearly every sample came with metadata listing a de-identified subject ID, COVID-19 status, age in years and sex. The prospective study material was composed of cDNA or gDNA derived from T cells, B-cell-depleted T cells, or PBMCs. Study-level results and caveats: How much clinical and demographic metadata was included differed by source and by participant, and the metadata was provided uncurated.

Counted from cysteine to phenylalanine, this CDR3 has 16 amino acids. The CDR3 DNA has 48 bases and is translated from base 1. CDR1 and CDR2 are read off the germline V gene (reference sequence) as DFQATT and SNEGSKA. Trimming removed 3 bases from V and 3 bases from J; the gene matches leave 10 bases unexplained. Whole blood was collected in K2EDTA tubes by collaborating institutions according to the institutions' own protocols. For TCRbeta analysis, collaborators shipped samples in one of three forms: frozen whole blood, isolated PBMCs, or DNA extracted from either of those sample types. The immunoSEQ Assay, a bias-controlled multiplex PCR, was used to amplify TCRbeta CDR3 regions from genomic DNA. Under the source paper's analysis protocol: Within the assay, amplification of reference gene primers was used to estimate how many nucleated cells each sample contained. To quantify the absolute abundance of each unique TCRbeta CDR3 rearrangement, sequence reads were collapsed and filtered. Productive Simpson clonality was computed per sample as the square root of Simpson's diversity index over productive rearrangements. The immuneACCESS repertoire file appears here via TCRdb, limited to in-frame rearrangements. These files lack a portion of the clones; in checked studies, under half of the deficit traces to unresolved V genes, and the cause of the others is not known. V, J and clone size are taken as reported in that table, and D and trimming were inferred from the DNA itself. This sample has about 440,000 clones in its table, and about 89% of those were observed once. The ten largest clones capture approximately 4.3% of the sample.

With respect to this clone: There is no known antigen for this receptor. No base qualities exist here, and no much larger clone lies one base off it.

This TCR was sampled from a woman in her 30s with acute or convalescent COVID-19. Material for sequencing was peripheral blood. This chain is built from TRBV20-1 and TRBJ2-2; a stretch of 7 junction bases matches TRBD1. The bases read TGCAGTGCTAGTGAATCCCCGGACAGGTACACCGGGGAGCTGTTTTTT. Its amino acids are CSASESPDRYTGELFF.